The clone carrying this T cell receptor (beta chain) has just a few counts. The antigen remains undetermined. While unrecorded immune exposures were likely, the donors were nominally healthy when sampled. Trimming took 5 bases from V and 2 from J, leaving 12 bases between them. Germline CDR1 LNHNV, CDR2 YYDKDF (reference sequence). The CDR3 runs to 14 residues. The sample is drawn from a study of cytomegalovirus exposure and HLA in healthy donors. General study results and limits: There were several of the most significant clusters that appeared linked to common viral pathogens in a later analysis. By HLA locus, TCR association rates varied in a later analysis, with DRB1 showing the most and HLA-C the fewest. Likely technical artifact: a cluster of highly shared sequence variants.

Both 60 Vbeta primers and 13 Jbeta primers went into the PCR. Assay: immunoSEQ multiplex PCR; the TCRdb copy retains only in-frame clones and omits some. The table lists tens of thousands of clones, 60% to 85% of them singletons, with 4% to 5.5% in the top ten. The genes are TRBV15 and TRBJ1-2; D might be TRBD1 (6 bases). This receptor was identified in a man aged 25 to 40 in good health and CMV-seropositive. Sequenced: PBMCs. CDR3 in DNA: TGTGCCACCAGCGCTGGAGACAGGAACTATGGCTACACCTTC. Protein sequence: CATSAGDRNYGYTF.